A single sample is the source of the 2 T cell receptor beta chains below, sequenced in a study of tumor and adjacent non-tumor tissue in lung cancer. Three rounds of nested PCR, following a modified ARM-PCR protocol, produced the TCRbeta library. TCRdb passed the multiplex PCR reads through MiXCR, listing each CDR3 protein once. The data show roughly 150,000 distinct CDR3 sequences, around 60% seen once. RNA was extracted from bulk tissue without any cell sorting. Sequencing input: lung tumor tissue. These receptor sequences come from a man in his 60s with small cell lung cancer.

The V gene is TRBV4-1, the J gene TRBJ2-1; the D gene is possibly TRBD2 (5 bases). The CDR3 sequence is 14 residues long. With 4 bases removed from V and 10 bases from J, the gap between germline ends came to 17 bases. Germline V CDR1 and CDR2: MGHRA, YSYEKL. The CDR3: CASSLSATNNEQFF. The CDR3 bases are TGCGCCAGCAGCCTTTCGGCGACTAATAACGAGCAGTTCTTC.

Turning to this clonotype: At one boundary the junction diverges from the germline segment, which might be a read error. Written as DNA, the CDR3 is TGCAATGCTAGTACCGGATGGAGTCGGCCCCGGCATTTT. This sequence encodes CNASTGWSRPRHF. The chain is built from TRBV20-1 and TRBJ1-5; D is undetermined. The CDR3 is made up of 13 amino acids. Germline loops: CDR1 DFQATT, CDR2 SNEGSKA (reference sequence).